This T cell receptor (beta chain) comes out of a study of metastatic and nonmetastatic thyroid tumors. About the study: Both malignant and benign thyroid patients supplied peripheral blood and tumor or nodule tissue samples, across which the repertoires of these patients were then compared.

Germline V gene sequence: CDR1 SEHNR, CDR2 FQNEAQ (reference sequence). Trimming pared 5 bases from V and 15 bases from J, leaving 17 bases between. The CDR3 is 12 amino acids. Thyroid surgery took place with no prior treatment in any patient. Regarding the study as a whole: Versus benign nodules, malignant thyroid tumors reportedly had significantly higher TCR beta diversity, in blood and tumor.

This clone was observed many times. Its antigen is as yet unknown. Authors' processing steps: To classify distant metastasis in papillary thyroid cancer, a model was built from CDR3 differences across clinicopathological groups. TCRdb re-clonotyped the PCR reads through MiXCR. The V and J calls reflect TCRdb's pipeline rather than the authors' work. The data hold 35,000 or so clones, with about a sixth observed a single time. The material sequenced was blood. This TCR was sampled from a male donor with papillary thyroid cancer or a benign thyroid nodule (not recorded which). Some clones in this sample may be carry-over from other donors' samples. The chain uses TRBV7-9 and TRBJ2-1; D may correspond to TRBD1 or TRBD2 (6 bases each). The CDR3 reads CASSPGAGPGFF. CDR3 coding DNA: TGTGCCAGCAGCCCAGGGGCGGGACCCGGGTTCTTC.